What follows describes a single T cell receptor (beta chain). The record originates from a study of blood T cell repertoires in COVID-19. Cohorts were based on clinical histories the participants reported. The length of the CDR3 is 14 residues. Looked up from germline, CDR1 is LNHDA and CDR2 is SQIVND (reference sequence). Trimming removed 8 bases at V and 3 bases at J, with 17 bases between. As handled by the study authors: Counts of nucleated cells, estimated from reference gene primer amplification, were obtained. TCRdb's copy holds only in-frame clones and misses some; the assay was immunoSEQ multiplex PCR. V and J calls and clone size are those listed in that table; D and trimming were worked out from the DNA. The sample lists about 180,000 clones, about 84% seen once, with 7.5% to 10% in the top ten.

Source material: PBMCs or T cells enriched from blood (not recorded which). The TCR was taken from a woman aged 25 to 39 who had recovered from COVID-19. The chain couples TRBV19 to TRBJ2-7; D possibly corresponds to TRBD1 (5 bases). CDR3 coding DNA: TGTGCCAGTTCCCTTCAGGGTAGCCTCTACGAGCAGTACTTC. Translated: CASSLQGSLYEQYF. Variable domain in full (rest from reference TRBV19 and TRBJ2-7): DGGITQSPKYLFRKEGQNVTLSCEQNLNHDAMYWYRQDPGQGLRLIYYSQIVNDFQKGDIAEGYSVSREKKESFPLTVTSAQKNPTAFYLCASSLQGSLYEQYFGPGTRLTVT.